Below, 3 T cell receptor beta chains from the same sample are listed, as sequenced in a study of blood T cell repertoires in COVID-19. Repertoires were generated with immunoSEQ multiplex PCR, while TCRdb's copy carries only in-frame clones and drops some. The sample contains 350,000 or so clones, more than 75% of which appear only once. Specimen: peripheral blood. These receptors all stem from a woman in her thirties with COVID-19, enrolled during active disease.

The chain has TRBV7-2 and TRBJ2-5, with 10 nucleotides matching TRBD2. The CDR3 spans 14 residues. Germline trimming cut 2 bases from V and 5 bases from J; bases unmatched to any gene: 2. In germline, CDR1 is SGHTA, CDR2 FQGNSA. CDR3 DNA sequence: TGTGCCAGCAGCTTAAGAGCGGGAGGGGAGACCCAGTACTTC. This sequence encodes CASSLRAGGETQYF.

The chain carries TRBV28 and TRBJ1-2; D is perhaps TRBD1 (6 bases). This CDR3 is built from 13 residues. V was shortened by 5 bases and J by 7 bases, with 14 bases between the two germline ends. CDR1 is MDHEN, CDR2 SYDVKM, per germline. CDR3 nucleotide sequence: TGTGCCAGCAGTCCGCAGGGGTATTCTGGCTACACCTTC. Its protein product is CASSPQGYSGYTF.

This chain connects TRBV4-2 to TRBJ1-1; no definite D call. CDR1 and CDR2 (germline): LGHNA, YNFKEQ. The CDR3 totals 14 residues. V was trimmed by 1 base and J by 5 bases, leaving 11 bases between them. The CDR3 DNA sequence: TGTGCCAGCAGCCAAGGGCGGGCGGGAACTGAAGCTTTCTTT. This encodes CASSQGRAGTEAFF.